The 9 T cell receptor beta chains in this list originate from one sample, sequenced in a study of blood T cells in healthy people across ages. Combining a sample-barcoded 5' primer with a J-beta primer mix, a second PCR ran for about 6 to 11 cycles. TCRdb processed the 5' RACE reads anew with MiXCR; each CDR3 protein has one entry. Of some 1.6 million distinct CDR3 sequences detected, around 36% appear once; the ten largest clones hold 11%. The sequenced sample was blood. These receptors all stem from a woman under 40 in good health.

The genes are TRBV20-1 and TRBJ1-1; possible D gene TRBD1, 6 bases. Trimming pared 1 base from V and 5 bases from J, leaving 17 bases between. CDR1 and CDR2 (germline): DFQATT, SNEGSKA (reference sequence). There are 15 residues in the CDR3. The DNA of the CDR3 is TGCAGTGCTAGAGGCGGGGCGGGGGCGAGAACTGAAGCTTTCTTT. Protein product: CSARGGAGARTEAFF.

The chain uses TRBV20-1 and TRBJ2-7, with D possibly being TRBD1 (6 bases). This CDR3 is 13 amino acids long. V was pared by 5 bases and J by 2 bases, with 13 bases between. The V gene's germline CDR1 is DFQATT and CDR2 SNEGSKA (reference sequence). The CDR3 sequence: CSAADRSPYEQYF. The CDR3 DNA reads TGCAGTGCTGCAGACAGGTCCCCCTACGAGCAGTACTTC.

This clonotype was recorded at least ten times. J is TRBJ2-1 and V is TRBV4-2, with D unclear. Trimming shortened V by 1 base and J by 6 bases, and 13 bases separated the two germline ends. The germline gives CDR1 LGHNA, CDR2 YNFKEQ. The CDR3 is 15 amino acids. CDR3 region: CASSQVSPVGNEQFF. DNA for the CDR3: TGTGCCAGCAGCCAAGTTTCACCCGTAGGCAATGAGCAGTTCTTC.

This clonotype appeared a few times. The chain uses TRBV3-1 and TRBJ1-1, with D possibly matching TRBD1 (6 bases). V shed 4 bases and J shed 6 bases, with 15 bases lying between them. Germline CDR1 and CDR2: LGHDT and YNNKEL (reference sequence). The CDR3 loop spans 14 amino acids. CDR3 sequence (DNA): TGTGCCAGCAGCCTAATACAGGGATCGGCTGAAGCTTTCTTT. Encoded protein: CASSLIQGSAEAFF.

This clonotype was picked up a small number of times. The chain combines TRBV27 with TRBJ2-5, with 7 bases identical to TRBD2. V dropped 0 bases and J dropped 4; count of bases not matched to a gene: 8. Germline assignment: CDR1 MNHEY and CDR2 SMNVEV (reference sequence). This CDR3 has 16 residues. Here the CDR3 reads CASSLSVAGAPETQYF. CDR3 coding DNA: TGTGCCAGCAGTTTATCTGTGGCGGGAGCACCAGAGACCCAGTACTTC.

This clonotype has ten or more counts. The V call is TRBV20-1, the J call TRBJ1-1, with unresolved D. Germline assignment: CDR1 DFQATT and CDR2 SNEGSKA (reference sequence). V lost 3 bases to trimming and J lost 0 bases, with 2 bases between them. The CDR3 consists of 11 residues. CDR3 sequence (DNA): TGCAGTGCTAGGATGAACACTGAAGCTTTCTTT. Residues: CSARMNTEAFF.

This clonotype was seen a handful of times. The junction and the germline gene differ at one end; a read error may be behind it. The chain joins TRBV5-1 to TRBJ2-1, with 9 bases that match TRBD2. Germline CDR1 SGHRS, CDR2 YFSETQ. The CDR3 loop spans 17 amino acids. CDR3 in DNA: TGCGCCAGCAGCTTCCCGACTAGCGGAGGCTCCCACAATGAGCAGTTCTTC. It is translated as CASSFPTSGGSHNEQFF.

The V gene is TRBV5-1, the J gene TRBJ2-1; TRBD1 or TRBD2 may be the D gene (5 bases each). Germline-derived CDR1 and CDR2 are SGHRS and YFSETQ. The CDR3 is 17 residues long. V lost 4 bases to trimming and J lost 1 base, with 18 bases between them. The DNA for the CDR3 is TGCGCCAGCAGCCCCACCATGGGGGTGGGGTCCTACAATGAGCAGTTCTTC. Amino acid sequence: CASSPTMGVGSYNEQFF.

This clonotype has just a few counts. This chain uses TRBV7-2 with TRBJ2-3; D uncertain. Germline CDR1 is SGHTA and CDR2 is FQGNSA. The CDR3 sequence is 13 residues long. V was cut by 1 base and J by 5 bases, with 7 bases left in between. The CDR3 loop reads CASSLVVLDTQYF. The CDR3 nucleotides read TGTGCCAGCAGCTTAGTTGTATTAGATACGCAGTATTTT.